One and the same sample provided the 12 T cell receptor beta chains below, sequenced in a study of cytomegalovirus exposure and HLA in healthy donors. Researchers ran the PCR with 60 Vbeta and 13 Jbeta primers. The table came from immunoSEQ multiplex PCR; TCRdb's copy has only in-frame clones and leaves some out. The sample has 35,000 to 50,000 clones, 60% to 70% seen once. The specimen was PBMCs. The receptors originated from a man aged 35 to 55 in good health and CMV-seronegative.

A few counts support this clone. The junction departs from germline at one end; a sequencing error may be responsible. The chain carries TRBV28 and TRBJ1-5; 11 positions match TRBD1. The CDR3 has 15 amino acids. In germline, CDR1 is MDHEN, CDR2 SYDVKM. CDR3 loop: CASSPWTGGNQPQHF. The CDR3 nucleotides are TGTGCCAGCAGTCCTTGGACAGGGGGCAACCAGCCCCAGCATTTT.

This clone was seen a handful of times. The chain couples TRBV7-8 to TRBJ1-6; D might be TRBD1 (6 bases). Looked up from germline, CDR1 is SGHVS and CDR2 is FQNEAQ. Trimming took 2 bases from V and 6 from J, leaving 20 bases between them. There are 18 residues in the CDR3. CDR3 nucleotide sequence: TGTGCCAGCAGCTTAAGACTTCCTCGGGCAGGGGCTAATTCACCCCTCCACTTT. It is translated as CASSLRLPRAGANSPLHF.

This sequence joins TRBV25-1 and TRBJ2-7; 8 bases fit TRBD1. From germline, CDR1 is MGHDK and CDR2 SYGVNS. J gave up 0 bases and V 4 bases, and 2 bases lay outside the gene matches. This CDR3 has 14 amino acids. CDR3: CASSGTGSSYEQYF. CDR3 bases: TGTGCCAGCAGTGGGACAGGGAGCTCCTACGAGCAGTACTTC.

CDR3 amino acids: CASSVGTANTEAFF. CDR3 DNA: TGTGCCAGCAGCGTAGGGACTGCGAACACTGAAGCTTTCTTT. The chain joins TRBV7-2 to TRBJ1-1; a possible D gene is TRBD1 (5 bases). There are 14 residues in the CDR3. V dropped 5 bases and J dropped 1 base, with 11 bases sitting between them. Germline loops: CDR1 SGHTA, CDR2 FQGNSA.

This chain uses TRBV2 with TRBJ2-7; TRBD1 matches 7 bases. Trimming at V came to 10 bases and at J to 0 bases, leaving 3 bases not matched to a gene. The CDR3 has 12 residues. Looked up from germline, CDR1 is SNHLY and CDR2 is FYNNEI. Written as DNA, the CDR3 is TGTGCCACCGGACAGGTCTCCTACGAGCAGTACTTC. Protein sequence: CATGQVSYEQYF.

The chain recombines TRBV9 with TRBJ1-1; D might be TRBD1 (6 bases). The germline V and J ends were trimmed by 3 bases and 0 bases, with 9 bases remaining between them. The CDR3 has 14 residues. Germline CDR1 and CDR2: SGDLS and YYNGEE. The CDR3 DNA is TGTGCCAGCAGCGCACAGGGCATGAACACTGAAGCTTTCTTT. It encodes CASSAQGMNTEAFF.

The rearrangement uses TRBV2 and TRBJ2-2; TRBD2 aligns across 7 bases. V shed 7 bases, J shed 2 bases, and the junction held 7 bases outside the gene matches. Germline loops: CDR1 SNHLY, CDR2 FYNNEI. CDR3 length equals 15 residues. The chain's CDR3 is CASILAEGNTGELFF. CDR3 sequence (DNA): TGTGCCAGCATTCTAGCGGAGGGCAACACCGGGGAGCTGTTTTTT.

CDR3 in amino acids: CASKSQGSHGYTF. CDR3 DNA sequence: TGTGCCAGCAAGTCACAGGGGAGCCATGGCTACACCTTC. The chain joins TRBV28 to TRBJ1-2; 7 bases match TRBD1. Germline V gene data show CDR1 as MDHEN and CDR2 as SYDVKM. The V gene end was trimmed by 7 bases and the J gene end by 6 bases; junction bases not matched to a gene: 8. This CDR3 has 13 residues.

V usage is TRBV29-1 and J usage is TRBJ1-1, with 8 bases aligning to TRBD1. Germline CDR1 is SQVTM and CDR2 is ANQGSEA. J lost 3 bases, V lost 7 bases, and 7 bases had no gene match. The CDR3 extends over 13 amino acids. DNA for the CDR3: TGCAGCGGCGGACAGGGCCGGGACACTGAAGCTTTCTTT. Translated: CSGGQGRDTEAFF. The complete variable domain, with remaining parts taken from reference TRBV29-1 and TRBJ1-1, reads SAVISQKPSRDICQRGTSLTIQCQVDSQVTMMFWYRQQPGQSLTLIATANQGSEATYESGFVIDKFPISRPNLTFSTLTVSNMSPEDSSIYLCSGGQGRDTEAFFGQGTRLTVV.

As for this clone: The CDR3 end shows no conserved phenylalanine or tryptophan, and so a read error is likely. V gene TRBV7-9 combines with J gene TRBJ2-3; 8 bases match TRBD2. The CDR3 spans 14 residues. The germline gives CDR1 SEHNR, CDR2 FQNEAQ (reference sequence). V was clipped by 4 bases and J by 6 bases; unmatched bases: 6. The CDR3 reads CASSSGTSGDTQYV. The CDR3, as DNA: TGTGCCAGCAGCTCCGGGACTAGTGGGGATACGCAGTATGTT.

The CDR3 protein is CATSRGGATGELFF. The DNA of the CDR3 is TGTGCCACCAGCAGGGGAGGGGCCACCGGGGAGCTGTTTTTT. The chain links TRBV15 to TRBJ2-2, with 7 bases fitting TRBD2. Trimming cost V 3 bases and J 4 bases; bases outside gene matches: 2. The CDR3 sequence is 14 residues long. Germline CDR1 is LNHNV and CDR2 is YYDKDF (reference sequence).

The J gene is TRBJ1-1, the V gene TRBV7-8, with D tentatively TRBD1 (5 bases). V dropped 4 bases and J dropped 5 bases, with 20 bases sitting between them. Germline V CDR1 and CDR2: SGHVS, FQNEAQ. The CDR3 runs to 16 residues. CDR3 sequence: CASSSRWGVSRTEAFF. CDR3 nucleotides: TGTGCCAGCAGCTCCAGGTGGGGGGTTTCGAGAACTGAAGCTTTCTTT. The variable domain in full, completed from reference TRBV7-8 and TRBJ1-1, reads GAGVSQSPRYKVAKRGQDVALRCDPISGHVSLFWYQQALGQGPEFLTYFQNEAQLDKSGLPSDRFFAERPEGSVSTLKIQRTQQEDSAVYLCASSSRWGVSRTEAFFGQGTRLTVV.